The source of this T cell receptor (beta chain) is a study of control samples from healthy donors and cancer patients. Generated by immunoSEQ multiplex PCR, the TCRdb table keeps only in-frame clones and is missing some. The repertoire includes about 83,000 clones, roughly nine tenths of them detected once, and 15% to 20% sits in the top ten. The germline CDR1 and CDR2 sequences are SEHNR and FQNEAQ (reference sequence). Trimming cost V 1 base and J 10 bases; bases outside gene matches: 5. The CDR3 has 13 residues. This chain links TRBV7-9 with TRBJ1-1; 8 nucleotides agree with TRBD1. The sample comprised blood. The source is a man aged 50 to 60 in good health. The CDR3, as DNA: TGTGCCAGCAGCTTAGGGCCAGACAGGGGAGCTTTCTTT. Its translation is CASSLGPDRGAFF.